Following are 31 T cell receptor beta chains from one sample sequenced in a study of OX40 agonist ivuxolimab in advanced cancers. Some clones are missing from TCRdb's copy, which holds only in-frame ones; the method was immunoSEQ multiplex PCR. The sample yields some 22,000 clones, over 75% seen once. The material sequenced was CD4+ or CD8+ T cells sorted from blood, taken in a trial of the OX40 agonist ivuxolimab. All receptors derive from an adult with an advanced solid tumor such as melanoma, head and neck, liver or kidney cancer.

J is TRBJ1-2 and V is TRBV12-5; D is uncertain. Trimming took 6 bases from V and 0 from J, leaving 8 bases between them. CDR3 length equals 13 residues. The V gene's germline CDR1 is LGHNT and CDR2 FRNRAP. DNA of the CDR3: TGTGCTAGTGGGAGGGATTCTAACTATGGCTACACCTTC. This sequence encodes CASGRDSNYGYTF. Filled out from reference TRBV12-5 and TRBJ1-2, the complete variable domain reads DARVTQTPRHKVTEMGQEVTMRCQPILGHNTVFWYRQTMMQGLELLAYFRNRAPLDDSGMPKDRFSAEMPDATLATLKIQPSEPRDSAVYFCASGRDSNYGYTFGSGTRLTVV.

With respect to this clone: Other nucleotide sequences in the sample specify the same CDR3. CDR3 residues: CASSLAGTGQETQYF. The CDR3, as DNA: TGCGCCAGCAGCTTAGCCGGGACAGGACAAGAGACCCAGTACTTC. V gene TRBV5-1 combines with J gene TRBJ2-5; 8 positions match TRBD1. The V gene's germline CDR1 is SGHRS and CDR2 YFSETQ. The V and J ends lost 2 bases and 2 bases, in that order; junction bases with no gene match: 5. The CDR3 has 15 residues.

The rearrangement uses TRBV5-1 and TRBJ1-2; 7 bases fit TRBD1. The junction had 7 bases not matched to a gene; V was cut back by 0 bases and J by 8 bases. The CDR3 spans 14 residues. Germline V lookup: CDR1 SGHRS, CDR2 YFSETQ. DNA of the CDR3: TGCGCCAGCAGCTTGGATACAGGGGCCCAAGGCTACACCTTC. Translated: CASSLDTGAQGYTF.

This clone came up once. V usage is TRBV9 and J usage is TRBJ2-7; D is unresolved. Germline CDR1 reads SGDLS; CDR2 reads YYNGEE. Trimming pared 3 bases from V and 7 bases from J, leaving 14 bases between. This CDR3 is built from 13 residues. CDR3 amino acids: CASSDPAASEQYF. CDR3 nucleotides: TGTGCCAGCAGCGACCCGGCTGCCAGTGAGCAGTACTTC.

The rearrangement links TRBV2 to TRBJ2-2, with a weak D call TRBD2 (6 bases). Germline CDR1 is SNHLY and CDR2 is FYNNEI. The CDR3 sequence is 16 residues long. The V end lost 3 bases, the J end lost 7 bases, and 18 bases lay between the germline ends. The DNA for the CDR3 is TGTGCCAGCAGTGACCTCGGGAGAAGCTCGGGCGGGGAGCTGTTTTTT. Translating it yields CASSDLGRSSGGELFF. The complete variable domain, with remaining parts taken from reference TRBV2 and TRBJ2-2, reads EPEVTQTPSHQVTQMGQEVILRCVPISNHLYFYWYRQILGQKVEFLVSFYNNEISEKSEIFDDQFSVERPDGSNFTLKIRSTKLEDSAMYFCASSDLGRSSGGELFFGEGSRLTVL.

This rearrangement joins TRBV5-1 to TRBJ2-3; 8 bases align to TRBD1. The germline V gene has CDR1 SGHRS and CDR2 YFSETQ. V shed 0 bases, J shed 4 bases, and the junction held 4 bases outside the gene matches. This CDR3 is 15 amino acids long. The CDR3, as DNA: TGCGCCAGCAGCTTGGCGGGACAGGACGCAGATACGCAGTATTTT. Translated, it gives CASSLAGQDADTQYF.

The chain is built from TRBV19 and TRBJ1-5; D is possibly TRBD1 (6 bases). The CDR3 sequence is 13 residues long. The germline gives CDR1 LNHDA, CDR2 SQIVND (reference sequence). Deletions cut 6 bases from V and 1 base from J, with 7 bases between. The DNA of the CDR3 is TGTGCCAGTAGAAGGGGGAGCAATCAGCCCCAGCATTTT. The encoded protein is CASRRGSNQPQHF.

The gene calls are TRBV9 and TRBJ2-2; D gene unclear. CDR1 is SGDLS, CDR2 YYNGEE, per germline. Trimming stripped 4 bases from V and 7 bases from J, with 8 bases between. The length of the CDR3 is 12 residues. DNA for the CDR3: TGTGCCAGCAGCCTTTCGGGCGGGGAGCTGTTTTTT. Translating gives CASSLSGGELFF.

This clone was counted a few times. The J gene is TRBJ1-4, the V gene TRBV7-9; D uncertain. Per germline, CDR1 SEHNR and CDR2 FQNEAQ (reference sequence). The CDR3 loop spans 14 amino acids. The V end was cut by 2 bases, the J end by 7 bases, with 11 bases between. The CDR3 sequence is CASSLSTRSEKLFF. CDR3 DNA sequence: TGTGCCAGCAGCTTATCAACAAGGAGTGAAAAACTGTTTTTT.

V gene TRBV2 combines with J gene TRBJ2-3, with TRBD2 matching 7 bases. The CDR3 length is 14 residues. J lost 3 bases, V lost 8 bases, and 8 bases had no gene match. CDR1 and CDR2 from the germline V gene are SNHLY and FYNNEI. This CDR3 reads CASERDYFTDTQYF. CDR3 in DNA: TGTGCCAGCGAGCGGGACTACTTTACAGATACGCAGTATTTT.

The chain recombines TRBV6-5 with TRBJ2-7; possibly TRBD1 for D (5 bases). V gave up 0 bases and J gave up 0 bases, with 9 bases separating them. Germline V gene data show CDR1 as MNHEY and CDR2 as SVGAGI. This CDR3 spans 15 amino acids. CDR3 residues: CASSYSGASSYEQYF. CDR3 bases: TGTGCCAGCAGTTACTCAGGGGCGAGCTCCTACGAGCAGTACTTC.

The V gene is TRBV11-2, the J gene TRBJ2-7; tentatively, D is TRBD2 (6 bases). CDR3 length: 15 residues. CDR1 and CDR2 (germline): SGHAT, FQNNGV. The V gene lost 5 bases and the J gene lost 4 bases, with 18 bases spanning the gap. The DNA for the CDR3 is TGTGCCAGCAGCCCCAACCCCGGGACTCAATACGAGCAGTACTTC. Its protein product is CASSPNPGTQYEQYF.

The chain employs TRBV28 and TRBJ2-5, with 9 bases that match TRBD1. Germline V gives CDR1 MDHEN, CDR2 SYDVKM. Trimming removed 4 bases from V and 1 base from J; junction bases left unmatched: 7. This CDR3 spans 16 amino acids. The chain's CDR3 is CASSSWDRVSQETQYF. The CDR3 bases are TGTGCCAGCAGTTCGTGGGACAGGGTGTCCCAAGAGACCCAGTACTTC. Based on the CDR3 plus reference TRBV28 and TRBJ2-5, the full variable domain is DVKVTQSSRYLVKRTGEKVFLECVQDMDHENMFWYRQDPGLGLRLIYFSYDVKMKEKGDIPEGYSVSREKKERFSLILESASTNQTSMYLCASSSWDRVSQETQYFGPGTRLLVL.

CDR3 nucleotides: TGTGCCAGCTCACGGACTAGCGGGACCTACAATGAGCAGTTCTTC. Translation gives CASSRTSGTYNEQFF. V usage is TRBV18 and J usage is TRBJ2-1, with 12 bases that match TRBD2. V trimming: 4 bases; J trimming: 2 bases; junction bases outside the gene matches: 0. The length of the CDR3 is 15 residues. The germline V gene encodes CDR1 KGHSH and CDR2 LQKENI.

Worth noting for this clone: Its ends do not fully match the called genes, so a read error is possible. This chain joins TRBV6-1 and TRBJ1-5; D is possibly TRBD1 (5 bases). The CDR3 consists of 15 residues. Germline values: CDR1 MNHNS, CDR2 SASEGT. CDR3 nucleotide sequence: TGTGCCAGCAGAGAAGGAGTACAGGGCAATCAGCCCCAGCATTTT. It specifies CASREGVQGNQPQHF.

CDR3 loop: CASSGTGSSNQPQHF. CDR3 bases: TGTGCCAGCAGTGGGACAGGGAGTTCCAATCAGCCCCAGCATTTT. This chain joins TRBV6-1 and TRBJ1-5; 8 nucleotides align to TRBD1. CDR1 MNHNS and CDR2 SASEGT come from the germline V gene. V lost 4 bases, J lost 3 bases, and 5 bases stayed unmatched. The CDR3 runs to 15 residues.

The chain combines TRBV2 with TRBJ1-5, with 8 bases that match TRBD1. This CDR3 region has 14 residues. Germline V gene sequence: CDR1 SNHLY, CDR2 FYNNEI. V shed 3 bases, J shed 6 bases, and the junction held 4 bases outside the gene matches. In DNA, the CDR3 is TGTGCCAGCAGTGATAGGACAGGGACTCAGCCCCAGCATTTT. Residues: CASSDRTGTQPQHF.

The chain's CDR3 is CASSARPTSSGKETQYF. In DNA, the CDR3 is TGTGCCAGCAGCGCCCGCCCTACTTCTAGCGGGAAAGAGACCCAGTACTTC. J is TRBJ2-5 and V is TRBV11-2, with 9 bases fitting TRBD2. In germline, CDR1 is SGHAT, CDR2 FQNNGV. V lost 5 bases, J lost 3 bases, and 13 bases stayed unmatched. CDR3 size: 17 residues.

This sequence joins TRBV7-2 and TRBJ1-5; no reliable D call. The germline gives CDR1 SGHTA, CDR2 FQGNSA. Trimming took 5 bases from V and 1 from J, leaving 6 bases between them. This CDR3 has 13 amino acids. The CDR3 DNA reads TGTGCCAGCAGCCAACGAAGCAATCAGCCCCAGCATTTT. Translated: CASSQRSNQPQHF.

The chain carries TRBV9 and TRBJ1-6; 11 bases match TRBD1. Per germline, CDR1 SGDLS and CDR2 YYNGEE. The ends lost 4 bases at V and 7 bases at J; junction bases unmatched: 4. This CDR3 comprises 15 residues. CDR3 region: CASSPRTGGNSPLHF. CDR3 sequence (DNA): TGTGCCAGCAGCCCCAGGACAGGGGGCAATTCACCCCTCCACTTT.

J is TRBJ1-2 and V is TRBV28; D unclear. Germline values: CDR1 MDHEN, CDR2 SYDVKM. Trimming stripped 3 bases from V and 5 bases from J, with 13 bases between. CDR3 length: 14 amino acids. The CDR3 is CASSFVTGLYGYTF. The DNA of the CDR3 is TGTGCCAGCAGTTTCGTAACGGGGTTATATGGCTACACCTTC.

DNA for the CDR3: TGTGCCAGCTCACGAACCCTTACGGGAAGCTCCTACAATGAGCAGTTCTTC. Amino acid sequence: CASSRTLTGSSYNEQFF. The chain is built from TRBV18 and TRBJ2-1, with D tentatively TRBD2 (5 bases). Trimming left V 4 bases short and J 0 bases short, with 16 bases between. Germline V gene sequence: CDR1 KGHSH, CDR2 LQKENI. This CDR3 region has 17 residues.

The rearrangement joins TRBV7-8 to TRBJ2-5; 10 bases map to TRBD1. Trimming took 2 bases from V and 5 from J; bases not matched to a gene: 2. The CDR3 has 14 residues. Looked up from germline, CDR1 is SGHVS and CDR2 is FQNEAQ. CDR3 nucleotide sequence: TGTGCCAGCAGCTTAAGGGACAGGGGTGAGACCCAGTACTTC. This codes for CASSLRDRGETQYF.

V gene TRBV9 combines with J gene TRBJ1-1; a possible D gene is TRBD1 (5 bases). The CDR3 contains 16 residues. Germline CDR1 and CDR2: SGDLS and YYNGEE. Trimming took 3 bases from V and 0 from J, leaving 15 bases between them. The CDR3 is CASSGGRTGLNTEAFF. Here the CDR3 DNA reads TGTGCCAGCAGCGGGGGACGGACTGGTCTGAACACTGAAGCTTTCTTT. The full variable domain, its missing parts supplied by reference TRBV9 and TRBJ1-1, is DSGVTQTPKHLITATGQRVTLRCSPRSGDLSVYWYQQSLDQGLQFLIQYYNGEERAKGNILERFSAQQFPDLHSELNLSSLELGDSALYFCASSGGRTGLNTEAFFGQGTRLTVV.

The chain couples TRBV18 to TRBJ2-1; TRBD2 might be the D (6 bases). The CDR3 has 16 residues. V lost 0 bases to trimming and J lost 5 bases, with 14 bases between them. Germline CDR1 and CDR2: KGHSH and LQKENI. In DNA form, the CDR3 reads TGTGCCAGCTCACCACCGGGTACTAGCCGCCACAATGAGCAGTTCTTC. This codes for CASSPPGTSRHNEQFF.

This rearrangement joins TRBV10-1 to TRBJ1-1; D perhaps matches TRBD1 (5 bases). V gave up 4 bases and J gave up 8 bases, with 14 bases separating them. Germline CDR1 WNHNN, CDR2 SYGVQD (reference sequence). The CDR3 length is 13 residues. CDR3 sequence reads: CASSGQIPSEAFF. In DNA, the CDR3 is TGCGCCAGCAGTGGACAGATACCATCAGAAGCTTTCTTT.

Comments on this clone: The junction departs from the called germline gene at one end, perhaps through a read error. This chain uses TRBV2 with TRBJ1-4; a weak D match, TRBD1 (6 bases). This CDR3 spans 13 amino acids. Per germline, CDR1 SNHLY and CDR2 FYNNEI. CDR3 protein: CASSEGDTGLGVF. The CDR3 DNA reads as TGTGCCAGCAGTGAAGGGGACACTGGTCTCGGGGTTTTT.

This clone turned up a few times. The V and J genes are TRBV5-1 and TRBJ2-5; D call uncertain. The CDR3 sequence is 14 residues long. Trimming removed 0 bases at V and 5 bases at J, with 11 bases between. Per the germline V gene, CDR1 is SGHRS and CDR2 is YFSETQ. The CDR3: CASSLVSDGETQYF. CDR3 bases: TGCGCCAGCAGCTTGGTAAGCGACGGGGAGACCCAGTACTTC.

The chain links TRBV7-9 to TRBJ2-3; 9 bases are a match to TRBD2. The J segment lost 2 bases and the V segment lost 5 bases, leaving 8 bases of the junction unmatched. CDR1 SEHNR and CDR2 FQNEAQ come from the germline V gene (reference sequence). This CDR3 is built from 16 residues. CDR3 nucleotides: TGTGCCAGCAGCCCGCGGACTAGCGCGACCACAGATACGCAGTATTTT. Translating it yields CASSPRTSATTDTQYF. Complete variable domain (other parts from reference TRBV7-9 and TRBJ2-3): DTGVSQNPRHKITKRGQNVTFRCDPISEHNRLYWYRQTLGQGPEFLTYFQNEAQLEKSRLLSDRFSAERPKGSFSTLEIQRTEQGDSAMYLCASSPRTSATTDTQYFGPGTRLTVL.

The CDR3, as DNA: TGTGCCAGTAACTCACCGCCGGGTAGCTCCTACAATGAGCAGTTCTTC. Translating gives CASNSPPGSSYNEQFF. The rearrangement links TRBV19 to TRBJ2-1; D remains unclear. Germline V gives CDR1 LNHDA, CDR2 SQIVND (reference sequence). Trimming pared 7 bases from V and 0 bases from J, leaving 16 bases between. This CDR3 is 16 amino acids long.

The chain uses TRBV11-3 and TRBJ1-2; no reliable D call. This CDR3 is built from 13 residues. Germline V gives CDR1 SGHNT, CDR2 YENEEA. The V and J ends lost 1 base and 8 bases respectively, with 11 bases between them. The CDR3 loop is CASSLAHRGGYTF. The CDR3 nucleotides read TGTGCCAGCAGCTTAGCACATCGGGGAGGCTACACCTTC.